The 21 T cell receptor beta chains presented below share a single source sample, sequenced in a study of graft-versus-host responses after intestinal transplantation. The assay was immunoSEQ multiplex PCR, and TCRdb's table has in-frame clones only and misses some. The table has 40,000 or so clones, 85% to 95% seen once. Sequences were derived from PBMCs, sampled approximately 700 days after intestinal transplantation. These receptors all stem from a human patient who received an intestinal transplant, so some T cells may come from the graft donor.

The chain has TRBV13 and TRBJ2-5, with D hard to call. Near its end, the DNA agrees better with TRBJ2-7, so the J call may be wrong. The length of the CDR3 is 16 residues. Germline V gene lookup returns CDR1 PRHDT and CDR2 FYEKMQ (reference sequence). In DNA form, the CDR3 reads TGTGCCAGCAGCTTTAGTGTAGGTGGAACCCTCTACGAGCAGTACTTC. Its translation is CASSFSVGGTLYEQYF.

The chain joins TRBV11-2 to TRBJ2-1; 11 bases line up with TRBD2. The germline V gene encodes CDR1 SGHAT and CDR2 FQNNGV. J was trimmed by 8 bases and V by 1 base; bases with no gene match: 13. CDR3 length equals 18 residues. Here the CDR3 reads CASSLVSLAGGSRDEQFF. Written as DNA, the CDR3 is TGTGCCAGCAGCTTAGTTTCCCTAGCGGGGGGCTCGCGGGATGAGCAGTTCTTC. The full variable domain, in which reference TRBV11-2 and TRBJ2-1 provide the parts outside the CDR3, is EAGVAQSPRYKIIEKRQSVAFWCNPISGHATLYWYQQILGQGPKLLIQFQNNGVVDDSQLPKDRFSAERLKGVDSTLKIQPAKLEDSAVYLCASSLVSLAGGSRDEQFFGPGTRLTVL.

The V and J genes are TRBV7-3 and TRBJ2-7; possible D gene TRBD1, 5 bases. The germline V gene has CDR1 SGHTA and CDR2 FQGTGA. The CDR3 sequence is 13 residues long. V was clipped by 2 bases and J by 4 bases, with 9 bases between them. The CDR3 loop reads CASSLESGYEQYF. CDR3 nucleotide sequence: TGTGCCAGCAGCTTAGAATCAGGGTACGAGCAGTACTTC.

The chain uses TRBV7-7 and TRBJ2-5; 8 bases map to TRBD2. V lost 5 bases and J lost 4; bases outside the gene matches: 9. Looked up from germline, CDR1 is SSHAT and CDR2 is FNYEAQ (reference sequence). The CDR3 covers 15 residues. The CDR3 DNA reads as TGTGCCAGCAGCACCACGGGGGGGCCGGGAGAGACCCAGTACTTC. Protein sequence: CASSTTGGPGETQYF.

The chain couples TRBV4-1 to TRBJ2-1, with a tentative D call TRBD2 (6 bases). CDR1 is MGHRA, CDR2 YSYEKL, per germline. V gave up 0 bases and J gave up 1 base, with 13 bases separating them. CDR3 size: 17 residues. CDR3 sequence reads: CASSQDWAGKSYNEQFF. The CDR3 DNA sequence: TGCGCCAGCAGCCAAGATTGGGCGGGAAAATCCTACAATGAGCAGTTCTTC.

The chain carries TRBV29-1 and TRBJ1-1; D call uncertain. V lost 7 bases, J lost 5 bases, and 11 bases lay in between. The CDR3 is 11 amino acids. Germline CDR1 and CDR2: SQVTM and ANQGSEA. The CDR3 DNA reads as TGCAGCGCATGGGTCAGGACTGAAGCTTTCTTT. Its protein product is CSAWVRTEAFF. Complete variable domain (other parts from reference TRBV29-1 and TRBJ1-1): SAVISQKPSRDICQRGTSLTIQCQVDSQVTMMFWYRQQPGQSLTLIATANQGSEATYESGFVIDKFPISRPNLTFSTLTVSNMSPEDSSIYLCSAWVRTEAFFGQGTRLTVV.

J is TRBJ2-3 and V is TRBV5-1; a possible D gene is TRBD1 (6 bases). Trimming took off 0 bases at V and 2 bases at J, with 19 bases between the two ends. This CDR3 has 18 amino acids. Germline V gene lookup returns CDR1 SGHRS and CDR2 YFSETQ. In nucleotides, the CDR3 is TGCGCCAGCAGCTTGGATACCTACAGGGATCTAAACACAGATACGCAGTATTTT. Its protein is CASSLDTYRDLNTDTQYF.

The rearrangement links TRBV7-9 to TRBJ1-1, with D possibly matching TRBD1 (5 bases). The CDR3 is made up of 14 amino acids. Trimming stripped 3 bases from V and 0 bases from J, with 8 bases between. Looked up from germline, CDR1 is SEHNR and CDR2 is FQNEAQ (reference sequence). The CDR3 bases are TGTGCCAGCAGCTTTGAGGGGATGAACACTGAAGCTTTCTTT. Its protein product is CASSFEGMNTEAFF.

This CDR3 is CASSLWGSGGELFF. For the CDR3, the DNA is TGTGCCAGTAGTCTGTGGGGGAGTGGAGGGGAGCTGTTTTTT. The chain employs TRBV19 and TRBJ2-2; the D gene could be TRBD1 or TRBD2 (5 bases each). Looked up from germline, CDR1 is LNHDA and CDR2 is SQIVND (reference sequence). This CDR3 spans 14 amino acids. V dropped 5 bases and J dropped 8 bases, with 15 bases sitting between them.

This clone has just a few counts. The chain employs TRBV6-1 and TRBJ2-3; 14 bases match TRBD2. CDR1 MNHNS and CDR2 SASEGT come from the germline V gene. V lost 4 bases to trimming and J lost 4 bases; unmatched junction nucleotides: 1. The CDR3 has 15 residues. This CDR3 is CASSGLAGGPDTQYF. DNA of the CDR3: TGTGCCAGCAGTGGACTAGCGGGAGGGCCAGATACGCAGTATTTT.

V is TRBV19 and J is TRBJ2-2; TRBD2 is a possible D gene (7 bases). Between the trimmed V and J ends, which lost 5 bases and 4 bases, there was a span of 14 bases. The germline gives CDR1 LNHDA, CDR2 SQIVND (reference sequence). The CDR3 contains 15 residues. The CDR3: CASSVVRGATGELFF. CDR3 nucleotide sequence: TGTGCCAGTAGTGTCGTTCGGGGGGCCACCGGGGAGCTGTTTTTT.

A note on this clone: Other DNA sequences within the sample encode an identical CDR3. CDR3 sequence: CASSLGTGEQPQHF. The DNA of the CDR3 is TGCGCCAGCAGCTTGGGGACAGGTGAGCAGCCCCAGCATTTT. V usage is TRBV5-1 and J usage is TRBJ1-5; TRBD1 aligns across 7 bases. CDR3 length: 14 residues. V trimming: 0 bases; J trimming: 7 bases; junction bases outside the gene matches: 4. Per the germline V gene, CDR1 is SGHRS and CDR2 is YFSETQ.

The chain has TRBV28 and TRBJ2-5, with TRBD2 as a possible D gene (5 bases). The germline V gene encodes CDR1 MDHEN and CDR2 SYDVKM. CDR3 length: 15 amino acids. V dropped 6 bases and J dropped 2 bases, with 16 bases sitting between them. The CDR3 region is CASRSSSGRQETQYF. Written as DNA, the CDR3 is TGTGCCAGCAGATCTAGCAGTGGGCGTCAAGAGACCCAGTACTTC.

The chain has TRBV10-2 and TRBJ1-2; D is uncertain. V was trimmed by 6 bases and J by 8 bases, leaving 13 bases between them. This CDR3 contains 12 residues. Germline V gene data show CDR1 as WSHSY and CDR2 as SAAADI. The CDR3 DNA reads as TGCGCCAGCAGAGGGCAGTCGGAAGGCTACACCTTC. Amino acid sequence: CASRGQSEGYTF.

This rearrangement joins TRBV6-1 to TRBJ2-1; 9 nucleotides match TRBD1. J gave up 8 bases and V 7 bases, and 12 bases lay outside the gene matches. The CDR3 consists of 15 residues. CDR1 is MNHNS, CDR2 SASEGT, per germline. CDR3 in DNA: TGTGCCAGCATTCCGCGGGGGACAGGGATGGATGAGCAGTTCTTC. Translated: CASIPRGTGMDEQFF.

The chain combines TRBV4-2 with TRBJ2-7; D is unclear. The CDR3 is 15 amino acids. CDR1 and CDR2 (germline): LGHNA, YNFKEQ. The germline V and J ends were trimmed by 0 bases and 0 bases, with 9 bases remaining between them. CDR3 sequence reads: CASSQESGGSYEQYF. The CDR3 DNA reads TGTGCCAGCAGCCAAGAGTCAGGCGGCTCCTACGAGCAGTACTTC.

This clone was counted a single time. This chain joins TRBV6-4 and TRBJ2-3, with 7 nucleotides matching TRBD1. The CDR3 loop spans 14 amino acids. Trimming removed 2 bases from V and 6 bases from J; junction bases left unmatched: 5. The germline CDR1 and CDR2 sequences are MRHNA and SNTAGT. The CDR3 DNA reads as TGTGCCAGCAGTGACGAGGGGGCAGGGGATACGCAGTATTTT. It is translated as CASSDEGAGDTQYF.

The chain combines TRBV7-9 with TRBJ2-2; 8 nucleotides agree with TRBD2. This CDR3 has 16 residues. Trimming cost V 5 bases and J 2 bases; bases outside gene matches: 7. Germline assignment: CDR1 SEHNR and CDR2 FQNEAQ (reference sequence). The CDR3 DNA sequence: TGTGCCAGCAGCCCTGGACTAGCCCTAAACACCGGGGAGCTGTTTTTT. Translated, it gives CASSPGLALNTGELFF.

This chain links TRBV4-1 with TRBJ2-2, with 12 bases lining up with TRBD2. The J segment lost 6 bases and the V segment lost 3 bases, leaving 5 bases of the junction unmatched. Germline V gene data show CDR1 as MGHRA and CDR2 as YSYEKL. The CDR3 has 16 residues. CDR3 loop: CASSHRTSGDAGELFF. CDR3 nucleotide sequence: TGCGCCAGCAGCCATAGGACTAGCGGGGACGCCGGGGAGCTGTTTTTT.

The chain joins TRBV6-5 to TRBJ2-7, with 8 bases identical to TRBD2. The germline gives CDR1 MNHEY, CDR2 SVGAGI. The CDR3 has 13 amino acids. J gave up 3 bases and V 4 bases, and 2 bases lay outside the gene matches. CDR3 DNA: TGTGCCAGCAGTTCCGCGGGGGGCTACGAGCAGTACTTC. Its translation: CASSSAGGYEQYF.

This clone was recorded once. This chain joins TRBV7-9 and TRBJ2-5, with a tentative D call TRBD1 (5 bases). CDR1 and CDR2 (germline): SEHNR, FQNEAQ (reference sequence). Trimming took off 5 bases at V and 5 bases at J, with 21 bases between the two ends. The CDR3 contains 16 residues. The CDR3 coding sequence is TGTGCCAGCAGCGTAACCCACGGTGGCAGGGCGGAGACCCAGTACTTC. It codes for CASSVTHGGRAETQYF.